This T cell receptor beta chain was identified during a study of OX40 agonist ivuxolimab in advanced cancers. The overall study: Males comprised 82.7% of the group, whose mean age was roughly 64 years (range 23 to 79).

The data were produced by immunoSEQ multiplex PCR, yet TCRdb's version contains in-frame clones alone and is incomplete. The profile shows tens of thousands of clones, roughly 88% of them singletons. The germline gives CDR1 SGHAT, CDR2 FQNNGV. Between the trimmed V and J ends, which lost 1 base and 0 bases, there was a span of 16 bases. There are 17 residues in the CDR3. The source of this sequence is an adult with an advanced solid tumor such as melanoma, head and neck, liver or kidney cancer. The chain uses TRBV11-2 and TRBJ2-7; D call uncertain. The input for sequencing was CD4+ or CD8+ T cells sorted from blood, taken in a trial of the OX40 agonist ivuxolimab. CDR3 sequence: CASSLGLTSTSSYEQYF. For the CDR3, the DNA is TGTGCCAGCAGCTTAGGGTTGACCTCAACAAGCTCCTACGAGCAGTACTTC.